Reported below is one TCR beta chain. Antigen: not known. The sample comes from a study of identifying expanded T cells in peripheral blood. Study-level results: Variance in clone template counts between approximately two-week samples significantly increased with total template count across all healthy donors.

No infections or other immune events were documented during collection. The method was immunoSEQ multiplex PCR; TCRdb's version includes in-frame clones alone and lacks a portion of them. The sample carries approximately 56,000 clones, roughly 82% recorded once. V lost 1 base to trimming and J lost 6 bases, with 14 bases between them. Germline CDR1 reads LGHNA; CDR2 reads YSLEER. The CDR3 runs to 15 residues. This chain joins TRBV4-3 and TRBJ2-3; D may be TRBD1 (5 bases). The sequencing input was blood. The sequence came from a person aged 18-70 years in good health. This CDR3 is CASSQVVAAGDTQYF. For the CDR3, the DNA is TGCGCCAGCAGCCAAGTTGTAGCAGCAGGGGATACGCAGTATTTT.